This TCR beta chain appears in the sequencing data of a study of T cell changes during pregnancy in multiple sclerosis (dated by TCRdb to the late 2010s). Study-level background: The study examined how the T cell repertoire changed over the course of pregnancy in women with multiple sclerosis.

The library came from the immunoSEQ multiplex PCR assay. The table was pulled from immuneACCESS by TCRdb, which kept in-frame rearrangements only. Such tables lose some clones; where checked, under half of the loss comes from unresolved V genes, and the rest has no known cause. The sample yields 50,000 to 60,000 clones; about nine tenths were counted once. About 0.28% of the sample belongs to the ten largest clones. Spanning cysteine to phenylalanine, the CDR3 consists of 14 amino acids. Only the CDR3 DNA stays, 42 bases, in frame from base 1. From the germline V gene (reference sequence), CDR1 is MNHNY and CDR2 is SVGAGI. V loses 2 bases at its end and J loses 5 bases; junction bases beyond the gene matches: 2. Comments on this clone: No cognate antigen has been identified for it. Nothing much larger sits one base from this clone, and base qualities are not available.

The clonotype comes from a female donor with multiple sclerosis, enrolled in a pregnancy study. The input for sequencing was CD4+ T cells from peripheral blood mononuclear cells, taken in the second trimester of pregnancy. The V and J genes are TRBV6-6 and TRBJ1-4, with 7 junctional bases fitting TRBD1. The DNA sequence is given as TGTGCCAGCAGTTACGGGACAGAAAATGAAAAACTGTTTTTT. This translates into CASSYGTENEKLFF.